These 14 T cell receptor beta chains share one sample of origin, sequenced in a study of blood T cell repertoires in COVID-19. Generated by immunoSEQ multiplex PCR, the TCRdb table keeps only in-frame clones and is missing some. The table includes 350,000 or so clones, more than 85% detected once. The sequencing sample was made of PBMCs or T cells enriched from blood (not recorded which). All receptors derive from a woman in her thirties who had recovered from COVID-19.

This sequence joins TRBV10-2 and TRBJ2-3; 10 bases match TRBD2. J was trimmed by 3 bases and V by 0 bases; bases with no gene match: 15. The CDR3 has 20 residues. The V gene's germline CDR1 is WSHSY and CDR2 SAAADI. Here the CDR3 reads CASSESTGSGGANRTDTQYF. CDR3 coding DNA: TGCGCCAGCAGTGAGTCGACGGGAAGCGGGGGGGCCAATAGGACAGATACGCAGTATTTT.

J is TRBJ1-1 and V is TRBV19; no definite D call. The V end lost 1 base, the J end lost 1 base, and 25 bases lay between the germline ends. CDR3 length: 20 residues. The germline V gene has CDR1 LNHDA and CDR2 SQIVND (reference sequence). CDR3 loop: CASSIGRAGTLKKSNTEAFF. In DNA form, the CDR3 reads TGTGCCAGTAGTATAGGGAGGGCAGGAACCTTAAAAAAGTCGAACACTGAAGCTTTCTTT.

This clone was seen only a few times. The chain couples TRBV30 to TRBJ2-2; the match to TRBD2 covers 9 bases. CDR1 GTSNPN and CDR2 SVGIG come from the germline V gene (reference sequence). Unmatched junction bases numbered 7, after V lost 0 bases and J lost 5 bases. The CDR3 runs 16 residues. The CDR3 loop reads CAWSVRLAGRTGELFF. The DNA of the CDR3 is TGTGCCTGGAGTGTACGCCTAGCGGGGCGGACCGGGGAGCTGTTTTTT.

V is TRBV3-1 (or the pseudogene TRBV3-2) and J is TRBJ1-3; D unresolved. Trimming stripped 0 bases from V and 3 bases from J, with 6 bases between. Germline V gene data show CDR1 as LGHDT and CDR2 as YNNKEL (reference sequence). The CDR3 totals 14 residues. Here the CDR3 reads CASSQDQNGNTIYF. The CDR3 DNA reads as TGTGCCAGCAGCCAAGATCAAAATGGAAACACCATATATTTT.

V gene TRBV24-1 combines with J gene TRBJ2-2, with D perhaps TRBD1 (5 bases). Germline V gene data show CDR1 as KGHDR and CDR2 as SFDVKD. This CDR3 comprises 14 residues. V was pared by 4 bases and J by 3 bases, with 8 bases between. CDR3 nucleotides: TGTGCCACCAGTGACAGGGTAGACACCGGGGAGCTGTTTTTT. Its protein product is CATSDRVDTGELFF.

The chain uses TRBV18 and TRBJ1-5, with TRBD1 identical over 10 bases. J was trimmed by 6 bases and V by 6 bases; bases with no gene match: 14. CDR3 size: 17 residues. Germline CDR1 is KGHSH and CDR2 is LQKENI. CDR3 protein: CASSSERTGGRGQPQHF. CDR3 sequence (DNA): TGTGCCAGCTCGTCCGAGAGGACAGGGGGACGGGGTCAGCCCCAGCATTTT.

The chain carries TRBV18 and TRBJ1-5; D perhaps matches TRBD1 (5 bases). CDR1 KGHSH and CDR2 LQKENI come from the germline V gene. The CDR3 contains 16 residues. Between the trimmed V and J ends, which lost 3 bases and 4 bases, there was a span of 16 bases. CDR3 DNA: TGTGCCAGCTCACCTTTTATGGGGGAGGGAAATCAGCCCCAGCATTTT. It is translated as CASSPFMGEGNQPQHF.

CDR3 sequence: CASSPRQGFTDTQYF. The CDR3 nucleotides read TGTGCCAGCAGCCCCAGACAGGGTTTTACAGATACGCAGTATTTT. The chain combines TRBV4-2 with TRBJ2-3; the match to TRBD1 covers 7 bases. This CDR3 is 15 amino acids long. The junction had 7 bases not matched to a gene; V was cut back by 4 bases and J by 3 bases. Germline CDR1 is LGHNA and CDR2 is YNFKEQ.

This chain links TRBV2 with TRBJ1-2; 10 positions match TRBD1. Trimming took 3 bases from V and 8 from J; bases not matched to a gene: 3. The V gene's germline CDR1 is SNHLY and CDR2 FYNNEI. The CDR3 extends over 13 amino acids. CDR3 sequence: CASSDRDRGGYTF. DNA for the CDR3: TGTGCCAGCAGTGACCGGGACAGGGGCGGCTACACCTTC.

The chain is built from TRBV5-4 and TRBJ1-4; D is perhaps TRBD1 (6 bases). Germline V gene data show CDR1 as SGHNT and CDR2 as YYREEE (reference sequence). V lost 0 bases and J 5 bases, leaving 11 bases between the germline ends. The CDR3 contains 15 residues. CDR3 region: CASSLEGDLNEKLFF. DNA for the CDR3: TGTGCCAGCAGCTTGGAGGGGGATCTAAATGAAAAACTGTTTTTT. Drawing the rest from reference TRBV5-4 and TRBJ1-4, the complete variable domain is ETGVTQSPTHLIKTRGQQVTLRCSSQSGHNTVSWYQQALGQGPQFIFQYYREEENGRGNFPPRFSGLQFPNYSSELNVNALELDDSALYLCASSLEGDLNEKLFFGSGTQLSVL.

The rearrangement uses TRBV9 and TRBJ1-1; 9 bases align to TRBD1. V shed 4 bases, J shed 10 bases, and the junction held 8 bases outside the gene matches. The CDR3 consists of 13 residues. Germline V gives CDR1 SGDLS, CDR2 YYNGEE. The CDR3 loop is CASSPRTGEGAFF. The DNA of the CDR3 is TGTGCCAGCAGCCCTCGGACAGGGGAGGGAGCTTTCTTT.

The J gene is TRBJ2-1, the V gene TRBV11-2; 9 nucleotides match TRBD1. Germline values: CDR1 SGHAT, CDR2 FQNNGV. After removal of 0 bases from V and 8 bases from J, the junction contained 5 bases not matched to a gene. This CDR3 has 15 amino acids. For the CDR3, the DNA is TGTGCCAGCAGCTTAGAATCCGGGACAGGGTATGAGCAGTTCTTC. Translation gives CASSLESGTGYEQFF.

The rearrangement links TRBV3-1 (or the pseudogene TRBV3-2) to TRBJ1-2; 7 bases agree with TRBD1. Germline CDR1 reads LGHDT; CDR2 reads YNNKEL (reference sequence). Trimming took 5 bases from V and 4 from J; bases not matched to a gene: 7. The CDR3 has 14 residues. CDR3 coding DNA: TGTGCCAGCAGCGTCGGGCAGGGGGGCTATGGCTACACCTTC. Residues: CASSVGQGGYGYTF.

The chain uses TRBV28 and TRBJ1-5; the D gene is possibly TRBD1 (5 bases). The V and J ends lost 6 bases and 6 bases respectively, with 21 bases between them. CDR3 length: 16 residues. Germline CDR1 is MDHEN and CDR2 is SYDVKM. The CDR3 spells CASRDRTGSGGQPQHF. In DNA, the CDR3 is TGTGCCAGCAGGGATCGGACGGGCTCGGGGGGTCAGCCCCAGCATTTT.